This TCR beta chain is from a study of TIL therapy for anti-PD-1-resistant metastatic lung cancer. Study-level background: Patients had a median age of approximately 50 years (range roughly 35-85).

Whole-study results and caveats: This highly selected cohort may not generalize to typical lung cancer patients.

In germline, CDR1 is SGHAT, CDR2 FQNNGV. The CDR3 spans 13 residues. Trimming took 4 bases from V and 3 from J; bases not matched to a gene: 2. Time point of the sample: pre-treatment sample, taken before nivolumab and TIL therapy. Of note for this clone: Its antigen is undetermined.

The immunoSEQ assay was v3. The assay was immunoSEQ multiplex PCR, and TCRdb's table has in-frame clones only and misses some. The data show tens of thousands of clones, more than 75% seen once. The rearrangement joins TRBV11-2 to TRBJ2-7, with 8 nucleotides matching TRBD1. This receptor was identified in a person aged 25-80 years with non-small cell lung cancer. The sequencing used blood, collected at baseline. Written as DNA, the CDR3 is TGTGCCAGCAGCTACGACAGGGGCTACGAGCAGTACTTC. Its translation: CASSYDRGYEQYF.